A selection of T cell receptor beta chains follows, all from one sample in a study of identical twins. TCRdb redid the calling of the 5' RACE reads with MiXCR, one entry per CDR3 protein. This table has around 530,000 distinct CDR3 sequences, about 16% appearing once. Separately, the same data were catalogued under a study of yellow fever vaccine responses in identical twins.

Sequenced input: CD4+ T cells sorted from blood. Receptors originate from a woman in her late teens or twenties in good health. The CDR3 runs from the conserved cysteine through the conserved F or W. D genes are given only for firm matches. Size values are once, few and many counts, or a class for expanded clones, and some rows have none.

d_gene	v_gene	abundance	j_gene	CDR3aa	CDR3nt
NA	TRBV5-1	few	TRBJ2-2	CASSLQPGQGNTGELFF	TGCGCCAGCAGCTTGCAGCCCGGGCAGGGGAACACCGGGGAGCTGTTTTTT
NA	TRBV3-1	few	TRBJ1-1	CASSQGTVLNTEAFF	TGTGCCAGCAGCCAAGGGACGGTTCTGAACACTGAAGCTTTCTTT
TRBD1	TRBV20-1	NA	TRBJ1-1	CSAPGTGGTEAFF	TGCAGTGCTCCCGGGACAGGGGGAACTGAAGCTTTCTTT
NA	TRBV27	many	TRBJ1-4	CASSFGSSYNEKLFF	TGTGCCAGCAGTTTTGGGTCTTCATATAATGAAAAACTGTTTTTT
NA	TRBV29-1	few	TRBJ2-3	CSVSPDKGNTQYF	TGCAGCGTGTCCCCGGACAAAGGGAATACGCAGTATTTT
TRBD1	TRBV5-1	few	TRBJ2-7	CASSFLDRGIYEQYF	TGCGCCAGCAGCTTTTTAGACAGGGGGATCTACGAGCAGTACTTC
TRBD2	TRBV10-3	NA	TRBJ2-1	CAVRQRSGEAYNEQFF	TGTGCCGTTCGCCAGCGCAGCGGGGAGGCCTACAATGAGCAGTTCTTC
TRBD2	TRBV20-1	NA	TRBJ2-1	CSARSGGTSGNEQFF	TGCAGTGCTAGGTCGGGGGGTACTAGCGGCAATGAGCAGTTCTTC
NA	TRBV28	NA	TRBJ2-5	CASSTTATETQYF	TGTGCCAGCAGCACGACAGCGACAGAGACCCAGTACTTC
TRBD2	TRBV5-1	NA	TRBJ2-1	CASSLDASGGPPRYNEQFF	TGCGCCAGCAGCTTGGATGCTAGCGGGGGGCCCCCCCGCTACAATGAGCAGTTCTTC
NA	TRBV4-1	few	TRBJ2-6	CASSQTRSGANVLTF	TGCGCCAGCAGCCAAACAAGGTCTGGGGCCAACGTCCTGACTTTC
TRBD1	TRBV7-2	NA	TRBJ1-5	CASSSTGGLNQPQHF	TGTGCCAGCAGCTCGACAGGGGGCTTGAATCAGCCCCAGCATTTT
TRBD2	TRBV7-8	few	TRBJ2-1	CASSLRTSGGASSYNEQFF	TGTGCCAGCAGCCTACGGACTAGCGGGGGGGCCAGCTCCTACAATGAGCAGTTCTTC
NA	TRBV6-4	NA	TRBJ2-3	CASSEEDSWSDTQYF	TGTGCCAGCAGTGAGGAGGACAGTTGGTCAGATACGCAGTATTTT
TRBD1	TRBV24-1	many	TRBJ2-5	CATSTGGEETQYF	TGTGCCACCAGCACAGGGGGCGAAGAGACCCAGTACTTC
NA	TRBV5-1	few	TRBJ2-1	CASSQLGTSSYNEQFF	TGCGCCAGCAGCCAGCTCGGGACGAGCTCCTACAATGAGCAGTTCTTC
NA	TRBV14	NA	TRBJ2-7	CASSVYRTNPGEQYF	TGTGCCAGCAGCGTATACAGAACAAACCCGGGGGAGCAGTACTTC
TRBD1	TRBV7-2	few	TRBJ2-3	CASSYRGASTDTQYF	TGTGCCAGCAGCTACAGGGGGGCGAGCACAGATACGCAGTATTTT
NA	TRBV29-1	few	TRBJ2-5	CSVERGSQETQYF	TGCAGCGTTGAAAGGGGCTCACAAGAGACCCAGTACTTC
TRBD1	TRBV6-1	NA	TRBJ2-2	CASRQRDRGTGELFF	TGTGCCAGCCGACAACGGGACAGGGGCACCGGGGAGCTGTTTTTT
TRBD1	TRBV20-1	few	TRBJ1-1	CSARRTGPKTEAFF	TGCAGTGCTAGAAGGACAGGGCCGAAGACTGAAGCTTTCTTT
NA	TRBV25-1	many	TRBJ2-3	CASSEQGVSTDTQYF	TGTGCCAGCAGTGAACAGGGTGTCAGCACAGATACGCAGTATTTT
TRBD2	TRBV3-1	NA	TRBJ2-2	CASSPTSGGYTTGELFF	TGTGCCAGCAGCCCAACTAGCGGGGGGTACACCACCGGGGAGCTGTTTTTT
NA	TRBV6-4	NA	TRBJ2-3	CASSGSGGSTDTQYF	TGTGCCAGCAGTGGCAGCGGAGGGAGCACAGATACGCAGTATTTT
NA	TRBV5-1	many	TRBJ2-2	CASSPGQNTGELFF	TGTGCCAGCTCACCGGGACAAAACACCGGGGAGCTGTTTTTT
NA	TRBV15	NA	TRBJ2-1	CATSDRTAYSYNEQFF	TGTGCCACCAGCGATAGGACTGCCTATTCCTACAATGAGCAGTTCTTC
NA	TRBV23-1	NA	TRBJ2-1	CASSPEWPEQFF	TGCGCCAGCAGTCCGGAGTGGCCAGAGCAGTTCTTC
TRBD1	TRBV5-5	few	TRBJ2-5	CASSFPGQGAVETQYF	TGTGCCAGCAGCTTCCCAGGACAGGGGGCTGTGGAGACCCAGTACTTC
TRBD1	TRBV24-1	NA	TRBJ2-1	CATSDADRGGEQFF	TGTGCCACCAGTGATGCGGACAGGGGCGGTGAGCAGTTCTTC
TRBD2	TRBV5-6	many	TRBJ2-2	CASSSLAGGPVGELFF	TGTGCCAGCAGCTCTCTAGCGGGAGGGCCGGTCGGGGAGCTGTTTTTT
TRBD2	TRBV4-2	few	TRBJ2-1	CASSQDGGGANEQFF	TGTGCCAGCAGCCAAGATGGCGGGGGGGCCAATGAGCAGTTCTTC
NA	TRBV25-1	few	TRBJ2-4	CASSGPQNIQYF	TGTGCCAGCTCCGGCCCGCAAAACATTCAGTACTTC
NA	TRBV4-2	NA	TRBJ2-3	CASSQGEGTPVGTDTQYF	TGTGCCAGCAGCCAAGGAGAAGGGACTCCAGTCGGCACAGATACGCAGTATTTT
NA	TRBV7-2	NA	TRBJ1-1	CASSLGLGRAEAFF	TGTGCCAGCAGCTTAGGGTTGGGAAGGGCTGAAGCTTTCTTT
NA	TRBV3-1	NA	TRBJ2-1	CASSQRGTDNEQFF	TGTGCCAGCAGCCAACGGGGGACGGACAATGAGCAGTTCTTC
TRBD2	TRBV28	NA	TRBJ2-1	CASREGLLSHNEQFF	TGTGCCAGCAGGGAGGGACTATTATCCCACAATGAGCAGTTCTTC
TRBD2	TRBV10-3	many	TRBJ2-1	CAISESVGLGGNEQFF	TGTGCCATCAGTGAGTCCGTGGGACTAGGCGGGAATGAGCAGTTCTTC
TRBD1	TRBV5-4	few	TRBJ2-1	CASSLVGTGFRSSYNEQFF	TGTGCCAGCAGCTTGGTCGGGACAGGTTTTCGGAGCTCCTACAATGAGCAGTTCTTC
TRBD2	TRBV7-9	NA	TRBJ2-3	CASSPWTSGYTDTQYF	TGTGCCAGCAGCCCCTGGACTAGCGGCTACACAGATACGCAGTATTTT
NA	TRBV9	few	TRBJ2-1	CASSVEGGIINEQFF	TGTGCCAGCAGCGTAGAGGGGGGAATCATCAATGAGCAGTTCTTC
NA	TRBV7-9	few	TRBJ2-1	CASTNLGGTTYNEQFF	TGTGCCAGCACCAACCTGGGCGGTACTACCTACAATGAGCAGTTCTTC
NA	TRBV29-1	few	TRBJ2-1	CSVGRLNEQFF	TGCAGCGTTGGGCGCCTCAATGAGCAGTTCTTC
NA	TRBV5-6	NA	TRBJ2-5	CASSSRGSWVQETQYF	TGTGCCAGCAGCTCGCGGGGCAGTTGGGTTCAAGAGACCCAGTACTTC
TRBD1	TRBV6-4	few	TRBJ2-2	CASSETGTGVTGELFF	TGTGCCAGCAGTGAGACCGGGACAGGGGTGACCGGGGAGCTGTTTTTT
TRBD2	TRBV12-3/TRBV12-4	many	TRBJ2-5	CASSLGALAGETQYF	TGTGCCAGCAGTTTAGGGGCACTAGCGGGAGAGACCCAGTACTTC
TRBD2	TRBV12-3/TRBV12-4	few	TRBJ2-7	CASSFFAGGSYEQYF	TGTGCCAGCAGTTTTTTTGCGGGAGGTTCCTACGAGCAGTACTTC
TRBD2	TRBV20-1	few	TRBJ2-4	CSARSPSGKNIQYF	TGCAGTGCTAGGAGTCCTAGCGGCAAAAACATTCAGTACTTC
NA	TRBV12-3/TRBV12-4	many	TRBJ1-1	CASSLASPKNTEAFF	TGTGCCAGCAGTTTGGCAAGCCCTAAGAACACTGAAGCTTTCTTT
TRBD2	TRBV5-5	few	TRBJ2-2	CASSPTGLAGSGELFF	TGTGCCAGCAGCCCGACAGGACTAGCGGGGTCCGGGGAGCTGTTTTTT
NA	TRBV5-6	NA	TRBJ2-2	CASSPGHLTGTGELFF	TGTGCCAGCAGCCCGGGACACCTGACGGGCACCGGGGAGCTGTTTTTT
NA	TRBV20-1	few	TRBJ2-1	CSALDWPEQFF	TGCAGTGCTTTGGACTGGCCTGAGCAGTTCTTC
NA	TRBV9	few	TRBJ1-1	CASSVAWQNTEAFF	TGTGCCAGCAGCGTAGCGTGGCAGAACACTGAAGCTTTCTTT
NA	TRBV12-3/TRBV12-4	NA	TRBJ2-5	CASSASSVETQYF	TGTGCCAGCAGTGCTTCCTCGGTCGAGACCCAGTACTTC
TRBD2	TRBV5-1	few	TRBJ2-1	CASSGLTSGFYEQFF	TGCGCCAGCAGCGGACTGACTAGCGGGTTTTATGAGCAGTTCTTC